The next 28 T cell receptor beta chains were all read from a single sample in a study of identical twins. TCRdb called the 5' RACE reads again in MiXCR, with one record for every CDR3 protein. Of some 630,000 distinct CDR3 sequences in the sample, under 8.5% were seen once. These data also featured in a second study, about yellow fever vaccine responses in identical twins.

Sequenced material: PBMCs. These receptors were obtained from a woman younger than 35 in good health.

The chain couples TRBV28 to TRBJ1-2; TRBD1 is a possible D gene (6 bases). CDR1 MDHEN and CDR2 SYDVKM come from the germline V gene. Trimming removed 8 bases at V and 5 bases at J, with 9 bases between. CDR3 length equals 11 residues. CDR3 region: CASRGPYGYTF. The CDR3 DNA follows: TGTGCCAGCCGGGGGCCTTATGGCTACACCTTC.

The chain couples TRBV6-1 to TRBJ2-3; 7 bases line up with TRBD2. From germline, CDR1 is MNHNS and CDR2 SASEGT. The V segment lost 7 bases and the J segment 4 bases; nucleotides outside the gene matches: 11. CDR3 length equals 15 residues. CDR3 loop: CASTDGAGVADTQYF. The CDR3 DNA sequence: TGTGCCAGCACCGATGGGGCGGGGGTCGCAGATACGCAGTATTTT.

The CDR3 spells CASSRGREAEAFF. CDR3 coding DNA: TGCGCCAGCAGTCGGGGGAGGGAGGCTGAAGCTTTCTTT. The chain combines TRBV5-1 with TRBJ1-1, with a possible D match to TRBD1 (5 bases). The V end was cut by 5 bases, the J end by 6 bases, with 14 bases between. This CDR3 contains 13 residues. Germline V gene sequence: CDR1 SGHRS, CDR2 YFSETQ.

This clonotype was seen at least ten times. This chain connects TRBV7-2 to TRBJ2-1, with 7 bases lining up with TRBD2. V dropped 4 bases and J dropped 10; count of bases not matched to a gene: 4. The length of the CDR3 is 12 residues. CDR1 is SGHTA and CDR2 is FQGNSA in the germline V gene. CDR3 sequence (DNA): TGTGCCAGCAGCTCTGGGCGGGGGGAGCAGTTCTTC. As protein: CASSSGRGEQFF. Full variable domain (rest looked up from reference TRBV7-2 and TRBJ2-1): GAGVSQSPSNKVTEKGKDVELRCDPISGHTALYWYRQSLGQGLEFLIYFQGNSAPDKSGLPSDRFSAERTGGSVSTLTIQRTQQEDSAVYLCASSSGRGEQFFGPGTRLTVL.

This clonotype was recorded many times. The chain recombines TRBV5-1 with TRBJ2-1; D remains ambiguous. From germline, CDR1 is SGHRS and CDR2 YFSETQ. V lost 2 bases and J 4 bases, leaving 4 bases between the germline ends. This CDR3 spans 12 amino acids. CDR3 nucleotides: TGCGCCAGCAGCTTAGAGTACAATGAGCAGTTCTTC. As protein: CASSLEYNEQFF.

This clonotype was observed many times. The chain combines TRBV18 with TRBJ2-4; D perhaps matches TRBD1 (6 bases). Germline CDR1 and CDR2: KGHSH and LQKENI. There are 16 residues in the CDR3. The V gene lost 5 bases and the J gene lost 0 bases, with 14 bases spanning the gap. The CDR3 bases are TGTGCCAGCTCAGGAGGACAGCCACTAGCCAAAAACATTCAGTACTTC. Translated: CASSGGQPLAKNIQYF.

The chain has TRBV29-1 and TRBJ2-1; D remains ambiguous. This CDR3 region has 13 residues. Germline CDR1 SQVTM, CDR2 ANQGSEA. Trimming removed 8 bases from V and 9 bases from J, with 20 bases in between. In DNA, the CDR3 is TGCAGCACGACCCCGGTCGGGTCAAGTGAGCAGTTCTTC. Protein sequence: CSTTPVGSSEQFF.

This clonotype was detected ten times or more. The chain uses TRBV7-9 and TRBJ2-7; D might be TRBD1 (5 bases). CDR1 and CDR2 from the germline V gene are SEHNR and FQNEAQ (reference sequence). The CDR3 contains 12 residues. V was cut by 7 bases and J by 2 bases, with 9 bases left in between. This CDR3 is CASTWTPYEQYF. DNA for the CDR3: TGTGCCAGCACCTGGACACCCTACGAGCAGTACTTC.

This clonotype was detected many times. The CDR3: CASSFGGRDTDTQYF. The DNA for the CDR3 is TGCGCCAGCAGCTTCGGGGGGCGGGACACAGATACGCAGTATTTT. The rearrangement links TRBV5-1 to TRBJ2-3; TRBD2 might be the D (7 bases). Trimming removed 2 bases at V and 2 bases at J, with 12 bases between. Per the germline V gene, CDR1 is SGHRS and CDR2 is YFSETQ. The CDR3 has 15 residues.

This clonotype appeared many times. The gene calls are TRBV15 and TRBJ2-1; D unresolved. The CDR3 length is 14 residues. The V gene lost 5 bases and the J gene lost 8 bases, with 16 bases spanning the gap. The germline V gene has CDR1 LNHNV and CDR2 YYDKDF (reference sequence). CDR3 in amino acids: CATSLDPGGYEQFF. The DNA for the CDR3 is TGTGCCACCAGCCTGGACCCCGGCGGTTATGAGCAGTTCTTC. The variable domain in full, completed from reference TRBV15 and TRBJ2-1, reads DAMVIQNPRYQVTQFGKPVTLSCSQTLNHNVMYWYQQKSSQAPKLLFHYYDKDFNNEADTPDNFQSRRPNTSFCFLDIRSPGLGDTAMYLCATSLDPGGYEQFFGPGTRLTVL.

This clonotype was counted a few times. This chain connects TRBV5-1 to TRBJ1-6; TRBD1 might be the D (5 bases). V lost 4 bases to trimming and J lost 5 bases, with 16 bases between them. The V gene's germline CDR1 is SGHRS and CDR2 YFSETQ. This CDR3 is built from 16 residues. The CDR3 nucleotides are TGCGCCAGCAGCGAAGTGACGGGGCCTAATAATTCACCCCTCCACTTT. Translated: CASSEVTGPNNSPLHF.

This clonotype was picked up a small number of times. The rearrangement links TRBV4-1 to TRBJ1-2; the match to TRBD1 covers 11 bases. This CDR3 comprises 15 residues. The germline CDR1 and CDR2 sequences are MGHRA and YSYEKL. The J segment lost 3 bases and the V segment lost 4 bases, leaving 4 bases of the junction unmatched. CDR3 in DNA: TGCGCCAGCAGCCGGACAGGGGGCGCTGACTATGGCTACACCTTC. It yields the protein CASSRTGGADYGYTF.

In its sample, this clonotype was seen many times. The chain has TRBV7-9 and TRBJ1-1; TRBD1 is a possible D gene (6 bases). The V and J ends lost 4 bases and 3 bases respectively, with 21 bases between them. Germline-derived CDR1 and CDR2 are SEHNR and FQNEAQ (reference sequence). This CDR3 has 17 amino acids. The CDR3 coding sequence is TGTGCCAGCAGCTCCAGCTGGCAGGGGACTGGCGACACTGAAGCTTTCTTT. Translation gives CASSSSWQGTGDTEAFF.

This clonotype was found many times. This chain links TRBV5-5 with TRBJ1-1, with D maybe TRBD1 (6 bases). V gave up 2 bases and J gave up 4 bases, with 9 bases separating them. The CDR3 runs to 13 residues. CDR1 SGHKS and CDR2 YYEKEE come from the germline V gene (reference sequence). CDR3 sequence (DNA): TGTGCCAGCAGCTTCACAGGGTTCACTGAAGCTTTCTTT. Translating it yields CASSFTGFTEAFF.

This clonotype was detected many times. CDR3 in amino acids: CASTPSVRVNTDTQYF. In DNA, the CDR3 is TGTGCCAGCACCCCTTCGGTCAGGGTAAACACAGATACGCAGTATTTT. The rearrangement links TRBV7-9 to TRBJ2-3; a possible D gene is TRBD1 (5 bases). Looked up from germline, CDR1 is SEHNR and CDR2 is FQNEAQ (reference sequence). The CDR3 has 16 residues. The V gene lost 7 bases and the J gene lost 2 bases, with 19 bases spanning the gap.

This clonotype came up many times. The chain has TRBV7-9 and TRBJ2-1; the D gene is possibly TRBD1 (6 bases). The CDR3 consists of 14 residues. The germline V and J ends were trimmed by 3 bases and 4 bases, with 10 bases remaining between them. CDR1 and CDR2 (germline): SEHNR, FQNEAQ (reference sequence). CDR3 residues: CASSLSQGYNEQFF. CDR3 nucleotide sequence: TGTGCCAGCAGCTTGTCACAGGGTTACAATGAGCAGTTCTTC.

This clonotype was detected ten times or more. The J gene is TRBJ2-3, the V gene TRBV4-1; D could derive from TRBD1 or TRBD2 (5 bases each). The CDR3 is 17 amino acids. Germline V lookup: CDR1 MGHRA, CDR2 YSYEKL. Trimming stripped 0 bases from V and 0 bases from J, with 13 bases between. The CDR3 bases are TGCGCCAGCAGCCAAGATTACGGGACCAGTAGCACAGATACGCAGTATTTT. It codes for CASSQDYGTSSTDTQYF.

This clonotype was seen at least ten times. The CDR3 DNA reads TGTGCCAGCAGGACAGGGCCTAATGAAAAACTGTTTTTT. It codes for CASRTGPNEKLFF. The V gene is TRBV7-9, the J gene TRBJ1-4; TRBD1 matches at 7 bases. The CDR3 contains 13 residues. Germline CDR1 SEHNR, CDR2 FQNEAQ (reference sequence). Trimming removed 6 bases from V and 3 bases from J; junction bases left unmatched: 1.

This clonotype appeared many times. The chain joins TRBV5-1 to TRBJ2-7; TRBD1 matches at 11 bases. The CDR3 contains 14 residues. Losses at the gene ends were 5 bases for V and 4 bases for J; bases not matched to a gene: 5. CDR1 SGHRS and CDR2 YFSETQ come from the germline V gene. The CDR3 bases are TGCGCCAGCAGGTCAGGACAGGGGGCTTACGAGCAGTACGTC. Translation: CASRSGQGAYEQYV.

This clonotype was recorded at least ten times. The CDR3 region has the DNA TGTGCCAGCAGCCAACTAGTCCAGAGCTCTGAAGCTTTCTTT. Protein product: CASSQLVQSSEAFF. V is TRBV3-1 and J is TRBJ1-1; the D is unclear. Trimming stripped 2 bases from V and 6 bases from J, with 13 bases between. CDR3 length: 14 residues. Germline CDR1 reads LGHDT; CDR2 reads YNNKEL (reference sequence).

There are a few counts of this clonotype. The rearrangement uses TRBV25-1 and TRBJ2-3, with a possible D match to TRBD1 (9 bases). Trimming removed 5 bases at V and 5 bases at J, with 23 bases between. CDR1 is MGHDK, CDR2 SYGVNS, per germline. The CDR3 runs 17 residues. The CDR3 DNA is TGTGCCAGCAGTCCCCGGGGGGGGACAGGGACGGAAGATACGCAGTATTTT. Its translation is CASSPRGGTGTEDTQYF.

The chain uses TRBV28 and TRBJ2-6; TRBD2 is a possible D gene (5 bases). The V end was cut by 7 bases, the J end by 1 base, with 14 bases between. Looked up from germline, CDR1 is MDHEN and CDR2 is SYDVKM. CDR3 length: 16 amino acids. The CDR3 nucleotides read TGTGCCAGCACCAACCCCTCGGGGTCTGGGGCCAACGTCCTGACTTTC. It translates to CASTNPSGSGANVLTF.

At least ten counts were recorded for this clonotype. V gene TRBV20-1 combines with J gene TRBJ2-3, with 10 bases fitting TRBD1. Trimming at V came to 5 bases and at J to 6 bases, leaving 5 bases not matched to a gene. The germline V gene has CDR1 DFQATT and CDR2 SNEGSKA (reference sequence). The CDR3 spans 13 residues. This CDR3 reads CSASDRGLDTQYF. The CDR3, as DNA: TGCAGTGCTTCCGACAGGGGGCTCGATACGCAGTATTTT.

The chain is built from TRBV12-3 or TRBV12-4 and TRBJ2-2, with D tentatively TRBD1 (5 bases). Trimming took off 7 bases at V and 3 bases at J, with 15 bases between the two ends. The CDR3 has 15 residues. This chain's CDR3 is CASTPPGQDTGELFF. The CDR3 nucleotides are TGTGCCAGCACCCCCCCAGGGCAGGACACCGGGGAGCTGTTTTTT.

Ten or more counts support this clonotype. This chain links TRBV20-1 with TRBJ1-4, with D tentatively TRBD1 (5 bases). Germline-derived CDR1 and CDR2 are DFQATT and SNEGSKA (reference sequence). The CDR3 loop spans 13 amino acids. Trimming removed 3 bases at V and 8 bases at J, with 13 bases between. CDR3 sequence: CSARRGGNEKLFF. CDR3 DNA sequence: TGCAGTGCTAGGCGTGGGGGGAACGAAAAACTGTTTTTT.

This clonotype was detected only a few times. The chain uses TRBV10-3 and TRBJ2-2, with D perhaps matching TRBD1 (6 bases). Germline CDR1 reads ENHRY; CDR2 reads SYGVKD. V gave up 2 bases and J gave up 1 base, with 8 bases separating them. This CDR3 is built from 15 residues. Here the CDR3 reads CAISERGQNTGELFF. The CDR3 DNA reads TGTGCCATCAGTGAGAGGGGACAGAACACCGGGGAGCTGTTTTTT.

There are a few counts of this clonotype. The rearrangement links TRBV11-1 to TRBJ2-1; 12 positions match TRBD2. Germline CDR1 reads SGHAT; CDR2 reads FQDESV (reference sequence). V shed 5 bases, J shed 0 bases, and the junction held 11 bases outside the gene matches. This CDR3 has 19 residues. CDR3 in amino acids: CASSPQTSGGFSSYNEQFF. In DNA, the CDR3 is TGTGCCAGCAGCCCCCAGACTAGCGGGGGATTTAGCTCCTACAATGAGCAGTTCTTC. The full variable domain, rest sourced from reference TRBV11-1 and TRBJ2-1, is EAEVAQSPRYKITEKSQAVAFWCDPISGHATLYWYRQILGQGPELLVQFQDESVVDDSQLPKDRFSAERLKGVDSTLKIQPAELGDSAMYLCASSPQTSGGFSSYNEQFFGPGTRLTVL.

This clonotype was recorded at least ten times. The chain joins TRBV21-1 to TRBJ2-7. TRBV21-1 is marked as a pseudogene. CDR3 length: 15 amino acids. The CDR3 DNA sequence: TGTGCCAGCAGCAAACGTTCCAGGATAGCCTACGAGCAGTACGTC. This encodes CASSKRSRIAYEQYV.